The 23 T cell receptor beta chains listed next were all sequenced from one sample in a study of PD-1 blockade in classical Hodgkin lymphoma. Autologous stem cell transplantation was followed by relapse in every patient, and brentuximab vedotin exposure varied. Generated by immunoSEQ multiplex PCR, the TCRdb table keeps only in-frame clones and is missing some. The sample contains 90,000 to 100,000 clones, around 81% of which appear only once. The material was peripheral blood mononuclear cells (PBMCs), obtained before the second cycle of nivolumab. The source of these receptors is a human donor with classical Hodgkin lymphoma.

V and J are TRBV5-1 and TRBJ2-3; maybe TRBD1 (6 bases). The CDR3 runs to 15 residues. Trimming pared 5 bases from V and 3 bases from J, leaving 16 bases between. Germline lookup yields CDR1 SGHRS and CDR2 YFSETQ. CDR3 sequence: CASSYTTGTTDTQYF. CDR3 in DNA: TGCGCCAGCAGTTATACGACAGGAACTACAGATACGCAGTATTTT.

The V and J genes are TRBV7-3 and TRBJ2-5; tentative D call: TRBD1 (6 bases). V was pared by 2 bases and J by 4 bases, with 14 bases between. The CDR3 consists of 15 residues. Per the germline V gene, CDR1 is SGHTA and CDR2 is FQGTGA. CDR3 bases: TGTGCCAGCAGCTTAGGGGACATGCTGGGAGAGACCCAGTACTTC. It yields the protein CASSLGDMLGETQYF.

The V call is TRBV28, the J call TRBJ1-1; D not certain. Trimming took off 2 bases at V and 7 bases at J, with 17 bases between the two ends. The germline V gene encodes CDR1 MDHEN and CDR2 SYDVKM. The CDR3 covers 15 residues. The chain's CDR3 is CASSLGGSESLEAFF. For the CDR3, the DNA is TGTGCCAGCAGTTTAGGTGGCAGTGAGAGCCTTGAAGCTTTCTTT.

This clone was seen repeatedly, ten times or more. The rearrangement links TRBV25-1 to TRBJ1-1, with no clear D. Trimming took off 1 base at V and 0 bases at J, with 9 bases between the two ends. The CDR3 sequence is 15 residues long. Germline CDR1 reads MGHDK; CDR2 reads SYGVNS. The CDR3 DNA follows: TGTGCCAGCAGTGAATTGGGAATTATGAACACTGAAGCTTTCTTT. This encodes CASSELGIMNTEAFF.

The chain recombines TRBV7-9 with TRBJ2-7; TRBD2 is a possible D gene (6 bases). CDR3 length equals 16 residues. Germline V lookup: CDR1 SEHNR, CDR2 FQNEAQ (reference sequence). V was shortened by 3 bases and J by 7 bases, with 22 bases between the two germline ends. The CDR3 is CASSLGGPGKHREQYF. Written as DNA, the CDR3 is TGTGCCAGCAGCTTGGGAGGTCCGGGGAAGCACCGGGAGCAGTACTTC.

The V call is TRBV6-6, the J call TRBJ2-5, with D perhaps matching TRBD2 (5 bases). CDR1 is MNHNY, CDR2 SVGAGI, per germline (reference sequence). V was cut by 6 bases and J by 5 bases, with 13 bases left in between. The CDR3 covers 13 residues. The CDR3 region has the DNA TGTGCCAGCAGCCAAGGACTGCTGGAGACCCAGTACTTC. It specifies CASSQGLLETQYF.

The chain carries TRBV5-1 and TRBJ2-5, with no clear D. The length of the CDR3 is 15 residues. CDR1 and CDR2 from the germline V gene are SGHRS and YFSETQ. V shed 4 bases and J shed 5 bases, with 18 bases lying between them. CDR3 sequence (DNA): TGCGCCAGCAGCCGGTACCCGGGTCCTTCGGAGACCCAGTACTTC. This translates into CASSRYPGPSETQYF.

The chain couples TRBV19 to TRBJ1-1, with TRBD1 matching 7 bases. This CDR3 comprises 15 residues. V shed 6 bases, J shed 1 base, and the junction held 8 bases outside the gene matches. Germline V gene lookup returns CDR1 LNHDA and CDR2 SQIVND (reference sequence). In DNA form, the CDR3 reads TGTGCCAGTAGAGACGACAGGGTAAGGAACACTGAAGCTTTCTTT. Its protein is CASRDDRVRNTEAFF.

The J gene is TRBJ2-6, the V gene TRBV18; D call uncertain. The germline CDR1 and CDR2 sequences are KGHSH and LQKENI. The V gene lost 1 base and the J gene lost 0 bases, with 7 bases spanning the gap. The CDR3 has 16 amino acids. The CDR3 nucleotides are TGTGCCAGCTCACCACTGGCCGCCTCTGGGGCCAACGTCCTGACTTTC. Translated, it gives CASSPLAASGANVLTF.

The V gene is TRBV30, the J gene TRBJ1-1; D is perhaps TRBD1 (5 bases). Germline V gene data show CDR1 as GTSNPN and CDR2 as SVGIG (reference sequence). The CDR3 sequence is 13 residues long. V was cut by 2 bases and J by 4 bases, with 11 bases left in between. The DNA for the CDR3 is TGTGCCTGGAGTACCCAGGGAGGCACTGAAGCTTTCTTT. It is translated as CAWSTQGGTEAFF.

CDR3 DNA: TGTGCCAGCAACACGGGGCAGCTTCAAGAGACCCAGTACTTC. As protein: CASNTGQLQETQYF. This chain links TRBV9 with TRBJ2-5; D might be TRBD1 or TRBD2, each matching 5 bases. With 6 bases removed from V and 2 bases from J, the gap between germline ends came to 14 bases. Germline CDR1 and CDR2: SGDLS and YYNGEE. The CDR3 runs to 14 residues.

The V gene is TRBV7-2, the J gene TRBJ2-3; D may match TRBD1 or TRBD2 (5 bases each). The CDR3 totals 16 residues. V was clipped by 5 bases and J by 2 bases, with 17 bases between them. Germline CDR1 and CDR2: SGHTA and FQGNSA. DNA of the CDR3: TGTGCCAGCAGCGCACATTCCCGGGGCAACACAGATACGCAGTATTTT. The encoded protein is CASSAHSRGNTDTQYF.

V is TRBV7-2 and J is TRBJ2-3; D gene unclear. Between the trimmed V and J ends, which lost 5 bases and 9 bases, there was a span of 9 bases. CDR1 is SGHTA and CDR2 is FQGNSA in the germline V gene. This CDR3 is built from 11 residues. CDR3 nucleotides: TGTGCCAGCAGCACTTATGAGACGCAGTATTTT. This codes for CASSTYETQYF.

The V and J genes are TRBV7-8 and TRBJ2-3; 10 nucleotides line up with TRBD2. This CDR3 has 16 amino acids. V shed 0 bases, J shed 1 base, and the junction held 1 base outside the gene matches. Per germline, CDR1 SGHVS and CDR2 FQNEAQ. CDR3 sequence reads: CASSLAGTSGTDTQYF. The CDR3 DNA reads TGTGCCAGCAGCTTAGCGGGGACTAGCGGCACAGATACGCAGTATTTT.

The CDR3 bases are TGTGCCAGCAGTTACGCGGGAAGCTCCTACAATGAGCAGTTCTTC. This encodes CASSYAGSSYNEQFF. This chain connects TRBV6-5 to TRBJ2-1, with D tentatively TRBD2 (6 bases). Germline CDR1 MNHEY, CDR2 SVGAGI. Trimming took 2 bases from V and 0 from J, leaving 8 bases between them. The CDR3 runs 15 residues.

The chain links TRBV7-2 to TRBJ2-7, with D perhaps matching TRBD1 or TRBD2 (5 bases each). This CDR3 comprises 14 residues. The germline V gene encodes CDR1 SGHTA and CDR2 FQGNSA. Trimming left V 2 bases short and J 7 bases short, with 15 bases between. This chain's CDR3 is CASSLQGPGGEQYF. The CDR3 DNA reads as TGTGCCAGCAGCTTACAGGGACCAGGCGGGGAGCAGTACTTC. The whole variable domain, filled in from reference TRBV7-2 and TRBJ2-7, reads GAGVSQSPSNKVTEKGKDVELRCDPISGHTALYWYRQSLGQGLEFLIYFQGNSAPDKSGLPSDRFSAERTGGSVSTLTIQRTQQEDSAVYLCASSLQGPGGEQYFGPGTRLTVT.

V gene TRBV14 combines with J gene TRBJ1-1, with D possibly TRBD1 on 5 matching bases. Germline V CDR1 and CDR2: SGHDN, FVKESK. The V and J ends lost 4 bases and 2 bases respectively, with 20 bases between them. This CDR3 has 17 residues. The DNA for the CDR3 is TGTGCCAGCAGCCGAACCACCGGGGCGCGGGGAAACACTGAAGCTTTCTTT. Translating gives CASSRTTGARGNTEAFF.

This clone occurred once. The chain couples TRBV6-5 to TRBJ2-5; D gene unclear. The CDR3 extends over 12 amino acids. Germline lookup yields CDR1 MNHEY and CDR2 SVGAGI. V dropped 6 bases and J dropped 4 bases, with 9 bases sitting between them. The DNA of the CDR3 is TGTGCCAGCAGAAAGGGTCCAGAGACCCAGTACTTC. Its translation is CASRKGPETQYF.

The CDR3 nucleotides are TGTGCCAGCAGCCGGATAGCGGGAGGGCGGGGAGAGTTCTTC. It specifies CASSRIAGGRGEFF. The chain employs TRBV11-2 and TRBJ2-1; the match to TRBD2 covers 11 bases. There are 14 residues in the CDR3. From germline, CDR1 is SGHAT and CDR2 FQNNGV. The V segment lost 5 bases and the J segment 14 bases; nucleotides outside the gene matches: 11.

The chain links TRBV19 to TRBJ1-5; no clear D gene. The CDR3 covers 13 residues. Germline V gene data show CDR1 as LNHDA and CDR2 as SQIVND (reference sequence). V was trimmed by 5 bases and J by 5 bases, leaving 10 bases between them. The CDR3 sequence is CASSLSQHQPQHF. In nucleotides, the CDR3 is TGTGCCAGTAGTTTGAGCCAGCATCAGCCCCAGCATTTT.

In this sample, this clone turned up once. V and J are TRBV5-8 and TRBJ1-2; 9 bases line up with TRBD1. The germline V gene has CDR1 SGHTS and CDR2 YDEGEE. CDR3 length: 18 amino acids. Losses at the gene ends were 1 base for V and 6 bases for J; bases not matched to a gene: 16. CDR3 nucleotide sequence: TGTGCCAGCAGCTTGTCTAGTTCCGGGGACAGGGTAAAGGATGGCTACACCTTC. This translates into CASSLSSSGDRVKDGYTF. The whole variable domain, remainder taken from reference TRBV5-8 and TRBJ1-2, is EAGVTQSPTHLIKTRGQQATLRCSPISGHTSVYWYQQALGLGLQFLLWYDEGEERNRGNFPPRFSGRQFPNYSSELNVNALELEDSALYLCASSLSSSGDRVKDGYTFGSGTRLTVV.

The CDR3 sequence is CASSQSPVQTQYF. The CDR3 DNA sequence: TGTGCCAGCAGCCAAAGTCCGGTCCAGACCCAGTACTTC. The V and J genes are TRBV14 and TRBJ2-5; no clear D gene. V gave up 2 bases and J gave up 6 bases, with 10 bases separating them. Germline CDR1 and CDR2: SGHDN and FVKESK. The CDR3 is 13 residues long. The variable domain in full, completed from reference TRBV14 and TRBJ2-5, reads EAGVTQFPSHSVIEKGQTVTLRCDPISGHDNLYWYRRVMGKEIKFLLHFVKESKQDESGMPNNRFLAERTGGTYSTLKVQPAELEDSGVYFCASSQSPVQTQYFGPGTRLLVL.

In this sample, this clone turned up a few times. The rearrangement joins TRBV6-5 to TRBJ1-1; no clear D gene. V lost 3 bases, J lost 1 base, and 6 bases lay in between. The germline V gene encodes CDR1 MNHEY and CDR2 SVGAGI. CDR3 size: 13 residues. The CDR3 sequence: CASSYNQNTEAFF. DNA for the CDR3: TGTGCCAGCAGTTATAACCAGAACACTGAAGCTTTCTTT.